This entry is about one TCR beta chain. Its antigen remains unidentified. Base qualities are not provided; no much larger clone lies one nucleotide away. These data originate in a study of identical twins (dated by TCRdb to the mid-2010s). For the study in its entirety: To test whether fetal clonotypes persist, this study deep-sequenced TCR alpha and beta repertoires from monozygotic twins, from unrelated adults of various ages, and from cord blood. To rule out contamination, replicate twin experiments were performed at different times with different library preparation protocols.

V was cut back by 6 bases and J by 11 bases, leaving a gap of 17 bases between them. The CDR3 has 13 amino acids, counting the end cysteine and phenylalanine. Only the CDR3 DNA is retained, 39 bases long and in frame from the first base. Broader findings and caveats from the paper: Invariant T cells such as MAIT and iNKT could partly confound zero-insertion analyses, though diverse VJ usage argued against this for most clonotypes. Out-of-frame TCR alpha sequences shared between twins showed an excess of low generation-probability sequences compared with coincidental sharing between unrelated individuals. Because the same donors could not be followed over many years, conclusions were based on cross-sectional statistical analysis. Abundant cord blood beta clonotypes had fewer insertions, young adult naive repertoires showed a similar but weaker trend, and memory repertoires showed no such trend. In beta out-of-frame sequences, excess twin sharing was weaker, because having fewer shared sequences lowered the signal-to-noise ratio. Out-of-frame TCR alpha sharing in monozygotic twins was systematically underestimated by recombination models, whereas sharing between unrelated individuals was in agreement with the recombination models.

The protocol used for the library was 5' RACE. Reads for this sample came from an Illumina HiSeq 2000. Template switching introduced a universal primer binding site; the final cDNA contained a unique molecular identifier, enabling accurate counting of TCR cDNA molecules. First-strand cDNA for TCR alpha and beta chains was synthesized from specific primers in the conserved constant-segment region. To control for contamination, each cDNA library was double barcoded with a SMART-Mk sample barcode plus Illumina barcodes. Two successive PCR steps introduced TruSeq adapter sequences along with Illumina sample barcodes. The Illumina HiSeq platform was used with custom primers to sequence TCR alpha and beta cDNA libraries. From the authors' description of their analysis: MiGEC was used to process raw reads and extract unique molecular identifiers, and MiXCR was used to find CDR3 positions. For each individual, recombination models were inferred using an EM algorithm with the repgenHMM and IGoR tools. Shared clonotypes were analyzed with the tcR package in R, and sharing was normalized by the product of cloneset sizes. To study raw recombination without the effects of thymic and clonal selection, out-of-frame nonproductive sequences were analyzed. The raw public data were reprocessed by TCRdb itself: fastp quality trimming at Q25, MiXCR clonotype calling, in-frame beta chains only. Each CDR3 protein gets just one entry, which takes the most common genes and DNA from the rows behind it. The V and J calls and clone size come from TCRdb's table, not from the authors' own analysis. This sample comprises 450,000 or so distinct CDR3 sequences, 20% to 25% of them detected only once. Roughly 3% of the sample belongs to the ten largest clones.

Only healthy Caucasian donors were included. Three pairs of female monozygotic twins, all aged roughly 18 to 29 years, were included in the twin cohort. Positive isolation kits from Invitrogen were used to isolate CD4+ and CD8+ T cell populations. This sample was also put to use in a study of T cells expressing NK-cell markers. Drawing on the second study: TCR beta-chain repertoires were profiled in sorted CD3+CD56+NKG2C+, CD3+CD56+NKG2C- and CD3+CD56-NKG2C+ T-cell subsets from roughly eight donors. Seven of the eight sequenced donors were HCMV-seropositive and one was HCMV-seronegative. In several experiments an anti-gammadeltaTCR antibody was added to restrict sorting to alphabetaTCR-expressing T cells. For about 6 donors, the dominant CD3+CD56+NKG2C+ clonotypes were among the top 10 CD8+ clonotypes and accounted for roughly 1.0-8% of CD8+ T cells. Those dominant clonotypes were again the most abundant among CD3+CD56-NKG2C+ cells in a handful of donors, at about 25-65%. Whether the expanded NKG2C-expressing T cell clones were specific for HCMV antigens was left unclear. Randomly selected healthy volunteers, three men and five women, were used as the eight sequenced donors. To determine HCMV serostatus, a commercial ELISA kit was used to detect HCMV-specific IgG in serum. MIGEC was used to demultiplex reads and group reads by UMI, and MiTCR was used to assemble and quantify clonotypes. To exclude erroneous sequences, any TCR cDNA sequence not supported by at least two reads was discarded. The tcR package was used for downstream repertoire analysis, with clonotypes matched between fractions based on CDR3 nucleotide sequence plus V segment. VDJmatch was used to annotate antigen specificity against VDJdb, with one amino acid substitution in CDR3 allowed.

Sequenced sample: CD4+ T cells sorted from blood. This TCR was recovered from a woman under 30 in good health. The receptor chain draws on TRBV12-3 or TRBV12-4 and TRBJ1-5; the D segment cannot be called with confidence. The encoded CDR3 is CASSKGGYNAQHF. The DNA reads TGTGCCAGCAGCAAGGGCGGATATAATGCCCAGCATTTT.